The following is a TCR beta chain sequence with its context. CDR1 is SGHNT, CDR2 YYREEE, per germline (reference sequence). Losses at the gene ends were 0 bases for V and 7 bases for J; bases not matched to a gene: 2. The CDR3 spans 15 residues. Original processing methods: Reference gene primer amplification gave nucleated cell count estimates. Sequenced by immunoSEQ multiplex PCR; TCRdb stores in-frame clones only, minus some. The V and J calls and clone size were taken over from that table, and D and trimming were inferred from the DNA. This sample has about 240,000 clones, with around 89% found just once. This entry belongs to a study of blood T cell repertoires in COVID-19. Cohorts were assigned according to the clinical history that participants reported.

Sequencing input: PBMCs or T cells enriched from blood (not recorded which). V gene TRBV5-4 combines with J gene TRBJ1-6; 9 bases are a match to TRBD1. The sequence derives from a woman aged 25 to 39 who had recovered from COVID-19. The CDR3 reads CASSLDRGQNSPLHF. The CDR3 DNA reads TGTGCCAGCAGCTTGGACAGGGGGCAGAATTCACCCCTCCACTTT.